This TCR beta chain emerged from a study of neurological immune-mediated disorders. Time point denoted: longitudinal time-point 3. Losses at the gene ends were 6 bases for V and 8 bases for J; bases not matched to a gene: 7. The CDR3 has 15 residues. This clonotype was observed many times. TCRdb itself ran the 5' RACE reads through MiXCR, one entry per CDR3 protein. This table holds about 45,000 distinct CDR3 sequences, approximately 15% found once. The chain uses TRBV12-3 or TRBV12-4 and TRBJ2-1; 13 bases align to TRBD2. The sequence was obtained from a young man in good health. The sample comprised PBMCs. Written as DNA, the CDR3 is TGTGCCAGCAGCACACTAGCGGGAGGGATGGATGAGCAGTTCTTC. Protein product: CASSTLAGGMDEQFF.